The 6 T cell receptor beta chains reported below all come from one sample, sequenced in a study of shared clonotypes between healthy human individuals. Profiling relied on immunoSEQ multiplex PCR, and the TCRdb table lists in-frame clones only, not all of them. The sample has about 490,000 clones, 81% seen once; the top ten hold 10% to 15%. Sequences were obtained from PBMCs. All receptors come from a woman in her thirties or forties in good health. Some clones in this sample may be carry-over from other donors' samples.

This clone has a single count. With a far larger clone one base away, a read error is the likely cause. This likely comes from a read error, as the CDR3 has no conserved phenylalanine or tryptophan at its end. The V call is TRBV25-1, the J call TRBJ1-4; tentative D call: TRBD1 (6 bases). The CDR3 covers 16 residues. From germline, CDR1 is MGHDK and CDR2 SYGVNS. Trimming pared 4 bases from V and 0 bases from J, leaving 12 bases between. CDR3 amino acids: CASSAIGDTTNEKLFV. The CDR3 DNA reads TGTGCCAGCAGTGCTATAGGGGACACAACTAATGAAAAACTGTTTGTT.

A note on this clone: The same CDR3 can be traced to other DNA sequences in this sample. The chain joins TRBV19 to TRBJ1-3; no definite D call. This CDR3 comprises 12 residues. Germline V lookup: CDR1 LNHDA, CDR2 SQIVND (reference sequence). V was shortened by 4 bases and J by 2 bases, with 3 bases between the two germline ends. CDR3 DNA sequence: TGTGCCAGTAGTAGAACTGGAAACACCATATATTTT. Its translation: CASSRTGNTIYF.

This clone appeared once. The chain employs TRBV5-1 and TRBJ2-7, with 9 bases aligning to TRBD1. Per germline, CDR1 SGHRS and CDR2 YFSETQ. CDR3 size: 16 residues. V lost 2 bases to trimming and J lost 4 bases; unmatched junction nucleotides: 10. The CDR3 loop reads CASSFAGGTGTYEQYF. Written as DNA, the CDR3 is TGCGCCAGCAGCTTTGCTGGCGGGACAGGGACATACGAGCAGTACTTC.

The gene calls are TRBV19 and TRBJ1-5; no reliable D call. This CDR3 has 18 amino acids. V lost 5 bases and J 0 bases, leaving 20 bases between the germline ends. The V gene's germline CDR1 is LNHDA and CDR2 SQIVND (reference sequence). CDR3 nucleotides: TGTGCCAGTAGTGCCTCCGGGAGGGAGCTATATAGCAATCAGCCCCAGCATTTT. Translated, it gives CASSASGRELYSNQPQHF.

J is TRBJ1-2 and V is TRBV5-4; unclear D gene. With 0 bases removed from V and 0 bases from J, the gap between germline ends came to 3 bases. This CDR3 comprises 13 residues. Germline V gives CDR1 SGHNT, CDR2 YYREEE (reference sequence). The CDR3 is CASSLDTNYGYTF. In DNA form, the CDR3 reads TGTGCCAGCAGCTTGGACACTAACTATGGCTACACCTTC.

The J gene is TRBJ2-6, the V gene TRBV28; D unresolved. V was trimmed by 6 bases and J by 4 bases, leaving 7 bases between them. CDR1 is MDHEN, CDR2 SYDVKM, per germline. The CDR3 runs 13 residues. This CDR3 reads CASRTPGANVLTF. For the CDR3, the DNA is TGTGCCAGCAGAACCCCCGGGGCCAACGTCCTGACTTTC.